Listed below are T cell receptor beta chains from one sample, sequenced in a study of identical twins. TCRdb used MiXCR to reprocess the 5' RACE reads, holding one entry per CDR3 protein. The sample records about 660,000 distinct CDR3 sequences, 8.5% to 9.5% being singletons. This sample was shared with a second study, whose subject was yellow fever vaccine responses in identical twins.

The specimen was PBMCs. These receptors were taken from a woman under 30 in good health. Each CDR3 is given without its conserved first and last residue. Fields, in order: D gene, clone size, J gene, V gene, CDR3 protein. The D gene is left open where the match is weak. The size field is filled for only some rows; it gives once, few, many or a size class.

NA	few	TRBJ2-7	TRBV4-3	ASSQNLGQTYEQY
TRBD1	many	TRBJ2-5	TRBV15	ATSMDREETQY
TRBD1	many	TRBJ1-5	TRBV10-3	AISDRGTGGDQPQH
NA	many	TRBJ2-1	TRBV7-8	ASSPLVGASYNEQF
NA	NA	TRBJ1-5	TRBV4-1	ASSHMGDNSNQPQH
TRBD2	NA	TRBJ2-3	TRBV9	ASSVTGGQTDTQY
NA	few	TRBJ2-7	TRBV20-1	SATRGNYEQY
TRBD2	NA	TRBJ2-7	TRBV7-6	ASSFGSGGEQY
NA	many	TRBJ2-3	TRBV5-1	ASSETFYYTQY
TRBD1	few	TRBJ1-6	TRBV28	ASSSAGDRASPLH
TRBD1	NA	TRBJ1-6	TRBV4-3	ASSPDRTDNSPLH
TRBD2	NA	TRBJ2-1	TRBV6-1	ASSESRDYQNEQF
TRBD2	many	TRBJ2-3	TRBV12-3/TRBV12-4	ASTRTSGGSGTQY
TRBD2	few	TRBJ2-3	TRBV3-1	ASSQQLETSGADTQY
NA	few	TRBJ1-5	TRBV12-3/TRBV12-4	ASSLKTGLGGNQPQH
NA	few	TRBJ1-1	TRBV3-1	ASSHGWTSAAF
NA	NA	TRBJ2-6	TRBV14	ASSLMGNSGANVLT
NA	NA	TRBJ1-2	TRBV27	ASRGTDTAGYT
NA	few	TRBJ2-2	TRBV5-1	ASSLEKGDTGELF
TRBD1	NA	TRBJ2-5	TRBV2	ASSIDREETQY
NA	few	TRBJ2-7	TRBV25-1	ASSAGSEQY
NA	many	TRBJ2-7	TRBV10-3	AISALQVDSEQY
NA	few	TRBJ1-1	TRBV7-2	ASSWGVAYGTEAF
TRBD2	few	TRBJ2-1	TRBV5-1	ASSTQGAGVVDNEQF
TRBD2	few	TRBJ2-1	TRBV20-1	SATGTSGRQDEQF
TRBD2	many	TRBJ2-1	TRBV5-1	ASSLVTSGGAKF
NA	NA	TRBJ2-3	TRBV10-3	AISARERRGTDTQY
NA	few	TRBJ1-4	TRBV30	AWKGEKLF
TRBD1	NA	TRBJ1-5	TRBV7-8	ASSSTGGTGQPQH
TRBD1	many	TRBJ1-4	TRBV5-1	ASSPDRGGEKLF
NA	many	TRBJ2-7	TRBV5-8	ASSRPDTRTSYEQY